This T cell receptor beta chain was identified during a study of shared clonotypes between healthy human individuals. In the naive CD8 group, cells lacked CD45RO and were positively selected for CCR7, so terminally differentiated effector memory CD45RA+ cells were left out. V gave up 1 base and J gave up 5 bases; unmatched junction bases: 5. CDR1 is SQVTM, CDR2 ANQGSEA, per germline. This CDR3 is built from 14 residues. Some clones are missing from TCRdb's copy, which holds only in-frame ones; the method was immunoSEQ multiplex PCR. The sample holds roughly 890,000 clones; 80% to 95% are singletons and the top ten take about 24%.

The chain recombines TRBV29-1 with TRBJ2-1; 7 nucleotides line up with TRBD2. The TCR sequence derives from a man under 40 in good health. Material for sequencing was naive CD8+ T cells sorted from blood. CDR3 residues: CSVEGRDYHNEQFF. The CDR3 coding sequence is TGCAGCGTTGAAGGCCGGGACTATCACAATGAGCAGTTCTTC.